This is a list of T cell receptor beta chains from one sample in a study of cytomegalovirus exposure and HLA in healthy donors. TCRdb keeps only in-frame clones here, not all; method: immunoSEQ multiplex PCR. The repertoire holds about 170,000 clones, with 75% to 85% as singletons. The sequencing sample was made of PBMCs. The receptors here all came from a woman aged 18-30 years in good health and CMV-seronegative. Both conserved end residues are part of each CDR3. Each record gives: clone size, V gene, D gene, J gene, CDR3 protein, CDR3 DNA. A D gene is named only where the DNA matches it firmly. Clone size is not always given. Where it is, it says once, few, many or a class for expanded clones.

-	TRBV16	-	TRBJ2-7	CASSQSGVYEQYF	TGTGCCAGCAGCCAATCGGGCGTATATGAGCAGTACTTC
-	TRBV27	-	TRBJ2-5	CASSGGAPGTQYF	TGTGCCAGCAGTGGAGGGGCCCCAGGGACCCAGTACTTC
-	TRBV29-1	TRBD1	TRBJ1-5	CSVGDRGLGQPQHF	TGCAGCGTTGGGGACAGGGGATTGGGGCAGCCCCAGCATTTT
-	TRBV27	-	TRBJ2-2	CASSLGEKTGELFF	TGTGCCAGCAGCCTCGGGGAGAAAACCGGGGAGCTGTTTTTT
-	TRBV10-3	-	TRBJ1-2	CAIRDGQTTNYGYTF	TGTGCCATCAGGGACGGACAGACTACCAACTATGGCTACACCTTC
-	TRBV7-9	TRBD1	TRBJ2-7	CASSSTGTVSYEQYF	TGTGCCAGCAGCTCCACGGGGACAGTCTCCTACGAGCAGTACTTC
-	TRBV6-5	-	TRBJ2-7	CASSYSSGREQYF	TGTGCCAGCAGTTACTCGAGTGGGCGCGAGCAGTACTTC
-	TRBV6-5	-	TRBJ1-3	CASSGALSGNTIYF	TGTGCCAGCAGTGGGGCTCTCTCTGGAAACACCATATATTTT
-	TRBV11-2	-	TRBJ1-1	CASSLILSNTEAFF	TGTGCCAGCAGCTTAATTCTCTCGAACACTGAAGCTTTCTTT
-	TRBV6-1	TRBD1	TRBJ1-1	CASSEHSTGVNTEAFF	TGTGCCAGCAGTGAACATTCGACAGGGGTGAACACTGAAGCTTTCTTT
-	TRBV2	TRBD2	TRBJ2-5	CASKAGGGETQYF	TGTGCCAGCAAGGCGGGGGGAGGAGAGACCCAGTACTTC
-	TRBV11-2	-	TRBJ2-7	CASSFGTSYEQYF	TGTGCCAGCAGCTTCGGGACTTCCTACGAGCAGTACTTC
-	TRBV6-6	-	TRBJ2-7	CASSYSTGPYEQYF	TGTGCCAGCAGTTACTCGACAGGCCCCTACGAGCAGTACTTC
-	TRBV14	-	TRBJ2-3	CASSQQGTSTDTQYF	TGTGCCAGCAGCCAACAGGGTACTAGCACAGATACGCAGTATTTT
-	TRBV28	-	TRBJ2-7	CASSPPLGSSYEQYF	TGTGCCAGCAGTCCCCCTCTTGGGAGCTCCTACGAGCAGTACTTC
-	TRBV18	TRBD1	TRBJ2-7	CASSLRQGSSYEQYF	TGTGCCAGCTCACTAAGACAGGGAAGCTCCTACGAGCAGTACTTC
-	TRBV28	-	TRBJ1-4	CASSLGVGRGEKLFF	TGTGCCAGCAGTTTAGGAGTTGGGAGGGGCGAAAAACTGTTTTTT
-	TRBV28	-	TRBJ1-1	CATENGLINTEAFF	TGTGCCACTGAGAATGGACTTATAAACACTGAAGCTTTCTTT
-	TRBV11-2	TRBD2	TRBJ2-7	CASSNSGEGLHEQYF	TGTGCCAGCAGCAATAGCGGGGAGGGCCTACACGAGCAGTACTTC
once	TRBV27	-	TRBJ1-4	CASSPVGGSEKLFF	TGTGCCAGCAGTCCCGTGGGGGGGTCTGAAAAACTGTTTTTT
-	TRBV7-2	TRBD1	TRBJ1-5	CASSRLQGAGQPQHF	TGTGCCAGCAGCCGATTACAGGGGGCGGGTCAGCCCCAGCATTTT
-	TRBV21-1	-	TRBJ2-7	CASSKDRIREGYEQYF	TGTGCCAGCAGCAAAGATAGGATACGGGAGGGCTACGAGCAGTACTTC
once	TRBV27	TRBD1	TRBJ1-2	CASSSGGGGYTF	TGTGCCAGCAGTTCAGGGGGAGGTGGCTACACCTTC
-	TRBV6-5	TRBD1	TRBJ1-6	CASSYSTGFNSPLHF	TGTGCCAGCAGTTACTCGACAGGGTTCAATTCACCCCTCCACTTT
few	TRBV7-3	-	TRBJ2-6	CASSLTGSGANVLTF	TGTGCCAGCAGCTTGACAGGCTCTGGGGCCAACGTCCTGACTTTC
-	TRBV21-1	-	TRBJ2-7	CASSKGIFRTGFHEQYF	TGTGCCAGCAGCAAGGGCATATTCAGGACAGGGTTCCACGAGCAGTACTTC
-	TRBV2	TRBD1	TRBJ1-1	CANLLPGRGKGGTEAFF	TGTGCCAACCTCCTCCCTGGCAGGGGGAAGGGGGGTACTGAAGCTTTCTTT
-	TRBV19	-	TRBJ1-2	CASNYDWRGGYTF	TGTGCCAGTAACTACGACTGGAGGGGAGGCTACACCTTC
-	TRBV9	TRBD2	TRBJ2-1	CASSVRLAGGRYNEQFF	TGTGCCAGCAGCGTGAGGCTAGCGGGGGGAAGATACAATGAGCAGTTCTTC
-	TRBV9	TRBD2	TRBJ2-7	CASSVEGSGEEEQYF	TGTGCCAGCAGCGTAGAAGGTAGCGGGGAAGAAGAGCAGTACTTC
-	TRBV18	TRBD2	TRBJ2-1	CASSRGGSLSYEQFF	TGTGCCAGCTCACGGGGGGGTTCGCTGAGCTATGAGCAGTTCTTC
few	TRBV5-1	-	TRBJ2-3	CASSPRTDAAAQYF	TGCGCCAGCAGCCCCAGGACAGACGCCGCGGCGCAGTATTTT
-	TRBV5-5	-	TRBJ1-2	CASSFGGRDYGYTF	TGTGCCAGCAGCTTCGGGGGAAGAGACTATGGCTACACCTTC
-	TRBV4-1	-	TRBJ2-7	CASSHVMGAGITYEQYF	TGCGCCAGCAGCCACGTCATGGGGGCAGGTATTACCTACGAGCAGTACTTC
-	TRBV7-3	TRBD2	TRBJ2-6	CASSPGGGTLTF	TGTGCCAGCAGCCCGGGAGGGGGGACCCTGACTTTC
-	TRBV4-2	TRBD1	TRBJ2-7	CASSQSRDRVDEQYF	TGTGCCAGCAGCCAGTCTCGGGACAGGGTGGACGAGCAGTACTTC
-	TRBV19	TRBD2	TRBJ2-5	CASTASGKETQYF	TGTGCCAGTACGGCTAGCGGAAAAGAGACCCAGTACTTC
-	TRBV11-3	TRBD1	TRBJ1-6	CASSLDHSGTDNSPLHF	TGTGCCAGCAGCTTAGATCATAGCGGGACAGATAATTCACCCCTCCACTTT
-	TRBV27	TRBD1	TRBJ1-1	CASSLSGGAGNTEAFF	TGTGCCAGCAGTTTGTCAGGGGGCGCGGGGAACACTGAAGCTTTCTTT